The 3 T cell receptor beta chains given below trace back to one sample, sequenced in a study of T-cell reconstitution after alpha-beta-depleted transplantation in children (dated by TCRdb to 2016 to 2017). The method was PCR. The instrument was an Illumina HiSeq 2500. Molecular barcoding was employed in the preparation of TCR libraries, with unique molecular identifiers being used to normalize TCRbeta repertoire quantification. TCRdb passed the public sequencing reads through fastp at Q25 and MiXCR, retaining productive beta sequences. All rows with the same CDR3 protein become a single entry with the most common DNA and genes. In this sample the table shows hundreds of thousands of distinct CDR3 sequences, roughly 15% of which occur a single time. About 1.1% of the sample belongs to the ten largest clones. This specimen consisted of PBMCs from the stem cell graft donor, obtained from the stem cell graft. The receptors shown here come from a human donor who donated a stem cell graft to a child with acute myeloid leukemia.

This clonotype was observed at least ten times. The chain combines TRBV20-1 with TRBJ2-7, with 10 bases that match TRBD2. J lost 2 bases, V lost 3 bases, and 4 bases had no gene match. CDR3 length: 14 residues. CDR1 DFQATT and CDR2 SNEGSKA come from the germline V gene (reference sequence). The CDR3 nucleotides read TGCAGTGCTAGGAGTCTAGCGGGAGCCTACGAGCAGTACTTC. Amino acid sequence: CSARSLAGAYEQYF.

This clonotype came up a few times. The rearrangement uses TRBV18 and TRBJ1-5, with D tentatively TRBD1 (6 bases). The CDR3 contains 14 residues. Germline CDR1 is KGHSH and CDR2 is LQKENI. The V end was cut by 9 bases, the J end by 4 bases, with 16 bases between. The CDR3 reads CASTPGADNQPQHF. The CDR3 DNA follows: TGTGCCAGTACTCCGGGGGCGGATAATCAGCCCCAGCATTTT.

The sample holds many counts of this clonotype. The V gene is TRBV20-1, the J gene TRBJ1-5; tentatively, D is TRBD1 (5 bases). The germline CDR1 and CDR2 sequences are DFQATT and SNEGSKA (reference sequence). The CDR3 consists of 16 residues. Trimming stripped 0 bases from V and 1 base from J, with 13 bases between. The CDR3 protein is CSARDGRGPSNQPQHF. The CDR3 region has the DNA TGCAGTGCTAGAGATGGGAGGGGCCCCAGCAATCAGCCCCAGCATTTT.